A selection of T cell receptor beta chains follows, all from one sample in a study of spatial heterogeneity in lung cancer. TCRdb reprocessed the 5' RACE reads with MiXCR, giving one entry per CDR3 protein. Here the sample spans 110,000 or so distinct CDR3 sequences, 10% to 11% being singletons. The sequencing here drew on PBMCs, taken at follow-up. Receptors originate from a female donor with early-stage non-small cell lung cancer. Each CDR3 is given with its conserved first and last residue. D genes are given only for firm matches. Clone size is stated in some rows and not others, as once, few, many or a class when expanded.

many,TRBD1,TRBJ1-1,TRBV29-1,TGCAGCGCTAAACAGGGGGCAGGGGCTGAAGCTTTCTTT,CSAKQGAGAEAFF
-,-,TRBJ1-5,TRBV7-2,TGTGCCAGCAGCAAAGGGGCAAATAGCAATCAGCCCCAGCATTTT,CASSKGANSNQPQHF
many,TRBD2,TRBJ2-1,TRBV5-4,TGTGCCAGCAGCCGGACTAGCGGGACAAATTCCGCCTACAATGAGCAGTTCTTC,CASSRTSGTNSAYNEQFF
few,TRBD1,TRBJ1-3,TRBV29-1,TGCAGCGTTTGGACAGGGGGTCGTGCTGGAAACACCATATATTTT,CSVWTGGRAGNTIYF
-,-,TRBJ2-2,TRBV20-1,TGCAGTGCTCCGAACCGGGGGTCTCAGTCCGGGGAGCTGTTTTTT,CSAPNRGSQSGELFF
-,-,TRBJ2-4,TRBV20-1,TGCAGTGCTATGGACGTCGGGTTAAGCATTCAGTACTTC,CSAMDVGLSIQYF
-,TRBD1,TRBJ1-4,TRBV28,TGTGCCAGCAGTTTCTCTGGGACAGGGCTGGAAAAACTGTTTTTT,CASSFSGTGLEKLFF
-,-,TRBJ2-3,TRBV2,TGTGCCAGCAGGCCGACTAGTTCCACAGATACGCAGTATTTT,CASRPTSSTDTQYF
few,-,TRBJ1-2,TRBV27,TGTGCCAGCAGTCCCATGACAACTTACTATGGCTACACCTTC,CASSPMTTYYGYTF
few,TRBD2,TRBJ2-2,TRBV5-1,TGCGCCAGCAGCCCGAGACTAGCGGGAGGGCGAACCGGGGAGCTGTTTTTT,CASSPRLAGGRTGELFF
-,TRBD1,TRBJ2-4,TRBV6-2/TRBV6-3,TGTGCCAGCAACACAGGGGTCTCGCGAGCCAAAAACATTCAGTACTTC,CASNTGVSRAKNIQYF
few,-,TRBJ2-2,TRBV28,TGTGCCAGCAGTTTATCAGGGAGGGAGCTGTTTTTT,CASSLSGRELFF
-,-,TRBJ2-5,TRBV10-1,TGCGCCAGCAGTGAGAGAAGGCTACAAGAGACCCAGTACTTC,CASSERRLQETQYF
few,-,TRBJ2-3,TRBV19,TGTGCCAGTAGTAACGGGGGTACGCAGTATTTT,CASSNGGTQYF
many,-,TRBJ2-3,TRBV28,TGTGCCAGCAGTGCATTCAGATCGGGACCTCCGGGGTATTTT,CASSAFRSGPPGYF
few,-,TRBJ2-4,TRBV29-1,TGCAGCGCTGACTTGACGGGGGCGCGTTTTTGGCAAAACGGGGCCAAAAACATTCAGTACTTC,CSADLTGARFWQNGAKNIQYF
many,-,TRBJ2-7,TRBV29-1,TGCAGCGTTGTTGGTAGCAATCAACATAGTACCTACGAGCAGTACTTC,CSVVGSNQHSTYEQYF
-,-,TRBJ2-7,TRBV6-5,TGTGCCAGCGCCCCGCGCGGGACAGTCTACGAGCAGTACTTC,CASAPRGTVYEQYF